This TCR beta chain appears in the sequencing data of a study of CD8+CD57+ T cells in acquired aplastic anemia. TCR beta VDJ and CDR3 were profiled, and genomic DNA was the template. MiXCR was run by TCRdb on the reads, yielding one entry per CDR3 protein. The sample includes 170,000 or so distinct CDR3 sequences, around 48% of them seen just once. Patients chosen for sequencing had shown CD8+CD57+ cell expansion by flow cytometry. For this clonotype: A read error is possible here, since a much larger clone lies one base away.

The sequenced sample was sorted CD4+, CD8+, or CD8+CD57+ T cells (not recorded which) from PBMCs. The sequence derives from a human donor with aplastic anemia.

CDR3 region: CASSLGQALFYEQYF. The CDR3, as DNA: TGTGCCAGCAGCCTTGGACAGGCTCTCTTCTACGAGCAGTACTTC. The V gene is TRBV9, the J gene TRBJ2-7; 7 positions agree with TRBD1. J gave up 3 bases and V 4 bases, and 10 bases lay outside the gene matches. Germline loops: CDR1 SGDLS, CDR2 YYNGEE. The CDR3 spans 15 residues.